Following are 17 T cell receptor beta chains from one sample sequenced in a study of coeliac disease. The method was immunoSEQ multiplex PCR; TCRdb's version includes in-frame clones alone and lacks a portion of them. Here the sample spans approximately 5,400 clones, 50% to 70% being singletons. The sequenced material came from intraepithelial lymphocytes from the gut. The receptors stem from a woman aged 25 to 39 with active celiac disease.

A single count supports this clone. The chain links TRBV22-1 to TRBJ2-6; the table's D call TRBD2 went unverified against the DNA. TRBV22-1 corresponds to a pseudogene. There are 18 residues in the CDR3. The CDR3 nucleotides are TGTCCTGGGAGATCGGAAGGAAGCGAACAAAGTCGGGCCAACGTCCTGACTTTC. Translation gives CPGRSEGSEQSRANVLTF.

The chain links TRBV7-8 to TRBJ2-3; unclear D gene. The CDR3 consists of 14 residues. Looked up from germline, CDR1 is SGHVS and CDR2 is FQNEAQ. Trimming shortened V by 4 bases and J by 2 bases, and 10 bases separated the two germline ends. The CDR3 nucleotides are TGTGCCAGCAGCTACACCCCTCTCACAGATACGCAGTATTTT. This translates into CASSYTPLTDTQYF.

The chain carries TRBV6-1 and TRBJ2-7, with D maybe TRBD1 (5 bases). V was pared by 6 bases and J by 4 bases, with 10 bases between. Germline CDR1 MNHNS, CDR2 SASEGT. The CDR3 is 12 amino acids. CDR3 sequence: CASRFRDYEQYF. CDR3 coding DNA: TGTGCCAGCAGATTCAGGGATTACGAGCAGTACTTC.

The table lists this clone with a few counts. The CDR3 region has the DNA TGTGCCAGCAGTGAAGGGGTCAAGCGGGGCGAGCAGTTCTTC. Translating it yields CASSEGVKRGEQFF. This chain uses TRBV2 with TRBJ2-1; 7 bases are a match to TRBD2. V lost 1 base and J lost 10; bases outside the gene matches: 7. CDR1 is SNHLY and CDR2 is FYNNEI in the germline V gene. This CDR3 spans 14 amino acids.

The chain uses TRBV6-1 and TRBJ2-2; 8 nucleotides line up with TRBD1. In germline, CDR1 is MNHNS, CDR2 SASEGT. This CDR3 contains 14 residues. J lost 7 bases, V lost 6 bases, and 7 bases had no gene match. The CDR3 nucleotides are TGTGCCAGCAGGCTCGGACAGGGAGGCGGGGAGCTGTTTTTT. Translating it yields CASRLGQGGGELFF.

The chain recombines TRBV6-5 with TRBJ1-1, with 8 positions matching TRBD1. This CDR3 spans 15 amino acids. The V and J ends lost 4 bases and 4 bases, in that order; junction bases with no gene match: 8. Germline V gene lookup returns CDR1 MNHEY and CDR2 SVGAGI. CDR3 loop: CASSSEGRGLTEAFF. The DNA of the CDR3 is TGTGCCAGCAGTTCAGAGGGCAGGGGGCTCACTGAAGCTTTCTTT.

CDR3 sequence reads: CASSETAVNTEAFF. For the CDR3, the DNA is TGTGCCAGCAGTGAGACTGCTGTAAACACTGAAGCTTTCTTT. The V and J genes are TRBV6-1 and TRBJ1-1; the D is unclear. V lost 3 bases and J lost 2, with 10 bases in between. The CDR3 spans 14 residues. CDR1 is MNHNS, CDR2 SASEGT, per germline.

The rearrangement joins TRBV14 to TRBJ2-7, with TRBD1 matching 7 bases. Germline CDR1 is SGHDN and CDR2 is FVKESK. Germline trimming cut 0 bases from V and 4 bases from J; bases unmatched to any gene: 9. This CDR3 has 16 residues. CDR3 protein: CASSQDLFRGTYEQYF. DNA of the CDR3: TGTGCCAGCAGCCAAGATCTATTCAGGGGGACGTACGAGCAGTACTTC.

In this sample, this clone turned up a few times. A much larger clone lies one base from this, so it may be a read error. This chain joins TRBV5-1 and TRBJ1-2; TRBD1 might be the D (6 bases). Germline loops: CDR1 SGHRS, CDR2 YFSETQ. CDR3 length equals 14 residues. CDR3 in DNA: TGCGCCACCAGCTACCGGGACAATAACTATGGCTACACCTTC. Its translation is CATSYRDNNYGYTF.

This chain connects TRBV30 to TRBJ1-1, with unresolved D. There are 14 residues in the CDR3. The ends were cut back, 4 bases at V and 0 bases at J, with 12 bases in the middle. Germline CDR1 is GTSNPN and CDR2 is SVGIG (reference sequence). The CDR3: CAWNLAPLNTEAFF. The CDR3, as DNA: TGTGCCTGGAATCTAGCCCCTCTGAACACTGAAGCTTTCTTT.

This clone was seen more than once but under ten times. This sequence joins TRBV6-1 and TRBJ2-7; D may be TRBD1 (6 bases). The CDR3 has 15 amino acids. V was pared by 3 bases and J by 0 bases, with 12 bases between. Germline V gives CDR1 MNHNS, CDR2 SASEGT. CDR3: CASSENPGDSYEQYF. The CDR3 nucleotides are TGTGCCAGCAGTGAGAATCCAGGGGACTCCTACGAGCAGTACTTC.

V is TRBV7-2 and J is TRBJ2-7; D is unresolved. The CDR3 has 15 amino acids. V dropped 5 bases and J dropped 3 bases, with 17 bases sitting between them. Germline CDR1 is SGHTA and CDR2 is FQGNSA. Written as DNA, the CDR3 is TGTGCCAGCAGCACCACTTGGGCAGCCAGCTACGAGCAGTACTTC. It codes for CASSTTWAASYEQYF.

This clone appeared a few times. The chain combines TRBV5-1 with TRBJ2-7, with 8 nucleotides matching TRBD1. The CDR3 length is 14 residues. The germline CDR1 and CDR2 sequences are SGHRS and YFSETQ. Trimming cost V 4 bases and J 4 bases; bases outside gene matches: 7. CDR3 nucleotides: TGCGCCAGCAGCCCTGGACAGGGTGCGTACGAGCAGTACTTC. Its translation: CASSPGQGAYEQYF.

V and J are TRBV5-1 and TRBJ2-7, with 7 bases lining up with TRBD2. Per germline, CDR1 SGHRS and CDR2 YFSETQ. Trimming removed 4 bases from V and 1 base from J; junction bases left unmatched: 5. The CDR3 has 14 amino acids. CDR3 coding DNA: TGCGCCAGCAGCGGGGGGGAGCGGTCCTACGAGCAGTACTTC. This translates into CASSGGERSYEQYF.

J is TRBJ2-3 and V is TRBV6-1; 8 nucleotides line up with TRBD1. CDR3 length: 14 amino acids. V lost 6 bases to trimming and J lost 6 bases; unmatched junction nucleotides: 8. Germline-derived CDR1 and CDR2 are MNHNS and SASEGT. The CDR3: CASSVTGVGDTQYF. Here the CDR3 DNA reads TGTGCCAGCAGCGTGACAGGGGTGGGGGATACGCAGTATTTT.

The CDR3 nucleotides are TGTGCCAGCTCAACTCGTAGCGGGGTCCAAGAGACCCAGTACTTC. Residues: CASSTRSGVQETQYF. The rearrangement joins TRBV18 to TRBJ2-5, with TRBD2 matching over 8 bases. The germline V gene encodes CDR1 KGHSH and CDR2 LQKENI. The CDR3 has 15 residues. With V trimmed by 5 bases and J by 1 base, 6 bases remained unmatched.

This clone appeared once. The chain couples TRBV5-1 to TRBJ2-5; 9 bases fit TRBD2. Unmatched junction bases numbered 4, after V lost 3 bases and J lost 4 bases. In germline, CDR1 is SGHRS, CDR2 YFSETQ. The CDR3 is made up of 14 amino acids. The CDR3 region is CASSSLTSGETQYF. The CDR3 nucleotides read TGCGCCAGCAGCTCCCTGACTAGCGGAGAGACCCAGTACTTC.